The 28 T cell receptor beta chains below were found in one sample sequenced in a study of blood T cells in healthy people across ages. A J-beta primer mix and a sample-barcoded 5' primer were used in a second PCR of about 7 to 11 cycles. MiXCR was run by TCRdb on the 5' RACE reads, yielding one entry per CDR3 protein. The sample consists of about 720,000 distinct CDR3 sequences, 20% to 30% of them appearing once. The same specimen was also included in a second study, on T cells of mothers and their children.

Sequencing was carried out using blood. These receptors were obtained from a boy younger than 18 in good health.

This clonotype has just a few counts. This chain uses TRBV5-1 with TRBJ1-1; maybe TRBD1 (6 bases). The germline CDR1 and CDR2 sequences are SGHRS and YFSETQ. The CDR3 totals 12 residues. Trimming left V 0 bases short and J 11 bases short, with 11 bases between. Here the CDR3 DNA reads TGCGCCAGCAGCTTGGAGGGGGGAGAGGCTTTCTTT. As protein: CASSLEGGEAFF.

Comment on this clonotype: This could be a read error, since a much larger clone is one nucleotide away. The chain uses TRBV7-8 and TRBJ2-1, with D unresolved. V was shortened by 1 base and J by 5 bases, with 3 bases between the two germline ends. The length of the CDR3 is 12 residues. Germline CDR1 and CDR2: SGHVS and FQNEAQ. CDR3 DNA: TGTGCCAGCAGCTTAGAGGACAATGAGCAGTTCTTC. It specifies CASSLEDNEQFF.

The chain links TRBV7-9 to TRBJ1-1; 7 nucleotides agree with TRBD1. CDR1 is SEHNR, CDR2 FQNEAQ, per germline (reference sequence). V was pared by 1 base and J by 6 bases, with 5 bases of the junction left unmatched. CDR3 length: 14 amino acids. Written as DNA, the CDR3 is TGTGCCAGCAGCTTAGAGGGGACAGCGGCTGAAGCTTTCTTT. This encodes CASSLEGTAAEAFF.

This chain joins TRBV2 and TRBJ2-4, with D perhaps matching TRBD2 (5 bases). The length of the CDR3 is 13 residues. Germline CDR1 and CDR2: SNHLY and FYNNEI. The V end was cut by 8 bases, the J end by 5 bases, with 13 bases between. CDR3 DNA sequence: TGTGCCAGCTGCAAGGGAGAAGAAAACATTCAGTACTTC. Its translation: CASCKGEENIQYF.

The chain employs TRBV5-1 and TRBJ2-5; a possible D gene is TRBD1 (5 bases). The DNA end favors TRBJ2-1, so the J call may be wrong. The CDR3 covers 14 residues. Germline lookup yields CDR1 SGHRS and CDR2 YFSETQ. CDR3 bases: TGCGCCAGCAGCCAAATACAGCAGGGCAATGAGCAGTTCTTC. Translation: CASSQIQQGNEQFF.

The V and J genes are TRBV20-1 and TRBJ1-1; D gene uncertain. Germline loops: CDR1 DFQATT, CDR2 SNEGSKA (reference sequence). The CDR3 is 16 amino acids. The ends were cut back, 6 bases at V and 6 bases at J, with 26 bases in the middle. Here the CDR3 DNA reads TGCAGTGCACTTCGGGAACCACCGTTGAAACCCTCTGAAGCTTTCTTT. Translation: CSALREPPLKPSEAFF.

This clonotype was picked up a small number of times. The genes are TRBV11-2 and TRBJ2-7; D is ambiguous. The J call may be mistaken, given a closer DNA end match to TRBJ2-1. CDR1 is SGHAT and CDR2 is FQNNGV in the germline V gene. The CDR3 loop spans 11 amino acids. CDR3 sequence reads: CASNSLGEQFF. CDR3 nucleotide sequence: TGTGCCAGCAATTCGTTAGGTGAGCAGTTCTTC.

This rearrangement joins TRBV6-5 to TRBJ2-7, with D possibly called TRBD1 or TRBD2 (5 bases each). V shed 5 bases and J shed 0 bases, with 14 bases lying between them. The CDR3 contains 15 residues. Germline CDR1 reads MNHEY; CDR2 reads SVGAGI. The CDR3 region has the DNA TGTGCCAGCAGTGCTGGGACGGCCGGCTCCTACGAGCAGTACTTC. This sequence encodes CASSAGTAGSYEQYF.

The chain has TRBV29-1 and TRBJ1-2; D is unresolved. CDR1 SQVTM and CDR2 ANQGSEA come from the germline V gene. The CDR3 length is 12 residues. The V and J ends lost 3 bases and 2 bases respectively, with 7 bases between them. The CDR3 is CSVDSSNYGYTF. The CDR3 nucleotides read TGCAGCGTTGACAGCTCGAACTATGGCTACACCTTC.

The V and J genes are TRBV7-9 and TRBJ2-7; D not certain. The CDR3 spans 13 residues. Germline V gene lookup returns CDR1 SEHNR and CDR2 FQNEAQ (reference sequence). Trimming removed 5 bases at V and 3 bases at J, with 11 bases between. The chain's CDR3 is CASSINLDYEQYF. DNA of the CDR3: TGTGCCAGCAGCATAAACCTAGACTACGAGCAGTACTTC.

Turning to this clonotype: The germline gene is not matched at one end of the junction; a read error may be the cause. CDR3 coding DNA: TGTGCCAGTTCACCATTGAGTGCGGGAGGGCCGAACAATGAGCAGTTCTTC. Translating gives CASSPLSAGGPNNEQFF. The chain combines TRBV18 with TRBJ2-1, with 9 bases fitting TRBD2. Germline CDR1 is KGHSH and CDR2 is LQKENI. CDR3 length equals 17 residues.

The chain links TRBV7-2 to TRBJ1-6; D might be TRBD1 (6 bases). Germline CDR1 and CDR2: SGHTA and FQGNSA. The CDR3 spans 16 residues. Trimming removed 0 bases from V and 3 bases from J, with 9 bases in between. For the CDR3, the DNA is TGTGCCAGCAGCTTAGCGGGGGGCGGCTATAATTCACCCCTCCACTTT. Translated: CASSLAGGGYNSPLHF.

The rearrangement joins TRBV7-2 to TRBJ2-2; TRBD2 is a possible D gene (6 bases). Trimming cost V 4 bases and J 8 bases, with 14 bases left between them. CDR1 is SGHTA and CDR2 is FQGNSA in the germline V gene. The CDR3 loop spans 14 amino acids. CDR3 nucleotide sequence: TGTGCCAGCAGCTCGGGACGGGGGACGGGGGAGCTGTTTTTT. Encoded protein: CASSSGRGTGELFF.

The chain combines TRBV2 with TRBJ2-5; 7 nucleotides match TRBD1. V gave up 6 bases and J gave up 9 bases; unmatched junction bases: 13. CDR1 SNHLY and CDR2 FYNNEI come from the germline V gene. This CDR3 spans 14 amino acids. The CDR3: CASSSGTVLMAQYF. The CDR3 region has the DNA TGTGCCAGCAGCTCCGGGACAGTCTTGATGGCCCAGTACTTC.

This clonotype was observed a few times. The V call is TRBV3-1, the J call TRBJ2-5; 7 bases match TRBD2. V dropped 1 base and J dropped 5; count of bases not matched to a gene: 7. This CDR3 contains 15 residues. Germline values: CDR1 LGHDT, CDR2 YNNKEL (reference sequence). For the CDR3, the DNA is TGTGCCAGCAGCCAAGGTCTGTCTAGCGGCGAGACCCAGTACTTC. Its protein product is CASSQGLSSGETQYF.

This rearrangement joins TRBV12-3 or TRBV12-4 to TRBJ2-3; 13 positions agree with TRBD2. The CDR3 totals 16 residues. Trimming cost V 4 bases and J 2 bases; bases outside gene matches: 3. In DNA, the CDR3 is TGTGCCAGCAGTTGGACTAGCGGGGGAGACACAGATACGCAGTATTTT. This translates into CASSWTSGGDTDTQYF.

This chain joins TRBV12-3 or TRBV12-4 and TRBJ2-3, with a weak D call TRBD1 (5 bases). V lost 3 bases to trimming and J lost 0 bases, with 10 bases between them. CDR3 length equals 15 residues. CDR3: CASSFLGASTDTQYF. The DNA of the CDR3 is TGTGCCAGCAGTTTTCTAGGGGCGAGCACAGATACGCAGTATTTT.

The chain combines TRBV13 with TRBJ1-2, with TRBD1 identical over 10 bases. This CDR3 contains 14 residues. V lost 5 bases, J lost 10 bases, and 10 bases stayed unmatched. Per the germline V gene, CDR1 is PRHDT and CDR2 is FYEKMQ (reference sequence). In DNA form, the CDR3 reads TGTGCCAGCAGCACCGCCGGGACAGGGGACGTCTACACCTTC. Protein: CASSTAGTGDVYTF.

The chain couples TRBV6-2 or TRBV6-3 to TRBJ2-7; D not resolved. V gave up 2 bases and J gave up 7 bases, with 15 bases separating them. CDR1 is MNHEY and CDR2 is SVGEGT in the germline V gene. The CDR3 loop spans 14 amino acids. The CDR3 region is CASSYISSAEEQYF. The CDR3 DNA reads TGTGCCAGCAGTTACATCTCCTCGGCGGAGGAGCAGTACTTC.

The chain carries TRBV16 and TRBJ1-2; D is uncertain. The CDR3 totals 13 residues. V lost 8 bases to trimming and J lost 3 bases, with 13 bases between them. Germline CDR1 and CDR2: KGHSY and FQNENV. CDR3 in DNA: TGTGCCAGCGGAGCGGCCTCCTACTATGGCTACACCTTC. Translating it yields CASGAASYYGYTF.

This clonotype came up a few times. The V and J genes are TRBV27 and TRBJ1-6; tentative D call: TRBD1 (5 bases). The CDR3 runs 13 residues. The germline CDR1 and CDR2 sequences are MNHEY and SMNVEV (reference sequence). The V gene lost 5 bases and the J gene lost 6 bases, with 8 bases spanning the gap. The CDR3 nucleotides are TGTGCCAGCAGTGGACACCTTAATTCACCCCTCCACTTT. This encodes CASSGHLNSPLHF.

V and J are TRBV6-1 and TRBJ2-1, with TRBD2 identical over 12 bases. Germline lookup yields CDR1 MNHNS and CDR2 SASEGT. This CDR3 contains 14 residues. V dropped 2 bases and J dropped 14; count of bases not matched to a gene: 7. CDR3 protein: CASSERPSGGAEFF. CDR3 coding DNA: TGTGCCAGCAGTGAACGACCTAGCGGGGGGGCGGAGTTCTTC.

This clonotype has only a few counts. V and J are TRBV9 and TRBJ1-4; 7 bases agree with TRBD1. CDR1 and CDR2 from the germline V gene are SGDLS and YYNGEE. CDR3 length: 15 residues. Losses at the gene ends were 3 bases for V and 7 bases for J; bases not matched to a gene: 9. CDR3 amino acids: CASSGRGATSEKLFF. The DNA for the CDR3 is TGTGCCAGCAGCGGCAGGGGGGCGACTTCTGAAAAACTGTTTTTT.

The chain employs TRBV5-1 and TRBJ2-1; a possible D gene is TRBD2 (6 bases). Per the germline V gene, CDR1 is SGHRS and CDR2 is YFSETQ. V lost 5 bases, J lost 11 bases, and 14 bases lay in between. The CDR3 extends over 12 amino acids. DNA for the CDR3: TGCGCCAGCAGTAGGGACTCCTCCCAGCAGTTCTTC. This encodes CASSRDSSQQFF.

This clonotype was seen only a few times. The chain couples TRBV6-1 to TRBJ1-2; perhaps TRBD1 as D (5 bases). The V end lost 7 bases, the J end lost 4 bases, and 10 bases lay between the germline ends. CDR1 and CDR2 (germline): MNHNS, SASEGT. This CDR3 comprises 12 residues. The CDR3 DNA sequence: TGTGCCAGCATGGGCAGGGCCTATGGCTACACCTTC. This codes for CASMGRAYGYTF.

This clonotype has only a few counts. This CDR3 is CASSLDGGNYEQYF. As DNA, the CDR3 is TGTGCCAGCAGCTTAGATGGAGGGAACTACGAGCAGTACTTC. The chain carries TRBV7-2 and TRBJ2-7; maybe TRBD2 (6 bases). The V end was cut by 1 base, the J end by 3 bases, with 10 bases between. This CDR3 comprises 14 residues. From germline, CDR1 is SGHTA and CDR2 FQGNSA.

The chain employs TRBV28 and TRBJ1-2; 11 nucleotides agree with TRBD1. Trimming at V came to 6 bases and at J to 8 bases, leaving 2 bases not matched to a gene. CDR3 length equals 12 residues. Germline values: CDR1 MDHEN, CDR2 SYDVKM. The CDR3, as DNA: TGTGCCAGCAGGGACAGGGGGCTCGGCTACACCTTC. It codes for CASRDRGLGYTF.

This clonotype was detected only a few times. The gene calls are TRBV7-3 and TRBJ2-3; D uncertain. Trimming left V 8 bases short and J 0 bases short, with 15 bases between. The CDR3 runs to 15 residues. Germline values: CDR1 SGHTA, CDR2 FQGTGA. CDR3 amino acids: CASSVAGTSTDTQYF. The CDR3 DNA follows: TGTGCCAGCTCGGTGGCAGGAACTAGCACAGATACGCAGTATTTT. The entire variable domain, with the rest obtained from reference TRBV7-3 and TRBJ2-3, is as follows: GAGVSQTPSNKVTEKGKYVELRCDPISGHTALYWYRQSLGQGPEFLIYFQGTGAADDSGLPNDRFFAVRPEGSVSTLKIQRTERGDSAVYLCASSVAGTSTDTQYFGPGTRLTVL.